This T cell receptor (beta chain) was documented in a study of cytomegalovirus exposure and HLA in healthy donors. General observations from the study: CMV serostatus was the only recorded immune exposure for donors. Differences between HLA loci emerged in a later analysis of TCR association rates, with DRB1 most and HLA-C fewest. Several of the most significant clusters appeared, in a later analysis, to be linked to common viral pathogens.

The primer mix had 60 Vbeta and 13 Jbeta primers. Sequencing was performed with immunoSEQ multiplex PCR; in TCRdb, only in-frame clones are kept and a portion is missing. The sample lists around 94,000 clones; more than 70% were seen once. As for the donors, each was a healthy bone marrow donor. The CDR3 sequence is 11 residues long. Per the germline V gene, CDR1 is DFQATT and CDR2 is SNEGSKA (reference sequence). V lost 5 bases, J lost 5 bases, and 10 bases lay in between. Worth noting for this clone: The antigen is not known. Within the sample, other DNA sequences also encode this same CDR3.

J is TRBJ2-7 and V is TRBV20-1; D gene ambiguous. The sample consisted of PBMCs. This TCR came from a woman aged 60-70 years in good health and CMV-seropositive. The CDR3 DNA follows: TGCAGTGCTCGTAGTCGCGACGAGCAGTACTTC. Its protein is CSARSRDEQYF.